Listed here are 32 T cell receptor beta chains from one sample, sequenced in a study of blood T cell repertoires in COVID-19. Measured with immunoSEQ multiplex PCR; TCRdb has only the in-frame clones, and not every one. The table has 180,000 or so clones, roughly 85% seen once. Sequencing was done on a sample of peripheral blood. Receptor source: a man between 60 and 70 years old with acute or convalescent COVID-19.

This chain uses TRBV28 with TRBJ2-3, with TRBD2 matching over 10 bases. V shed 3 bases and J 0 bases; nucleotides not matched to a gene: 6. This CDR3 has 17 residues. Germline V CDR1 and CDR2: MDHEN, SYDVKM. The CDR3 DNA reads as TGTGCCAGCAGTTTTGGACTAGCGGCTAAAAGCACAGATACGCAGTATTTT. Protein: CASSFGLAAKSTDTQYF.

V is TRBV27 and J is TRBJ2-1; 11 nucleotides agree with TRBD1. Germline values: CDR1 MNHEY, CDR2 SMNVEV (reference sequence). J was trimmed by 6 bases and V by 5 bases; bases with no gene match: 9. The CDR3 has 16 residues. The CDR3 DNA reads TGTGCCAGCAGTCTAATATCCGGGACAGGGGGCAATGAGCAGTTCTTC. Protein: CASSLISGTGGNEQFF.

This chain joins TRBV27 and TRBJ2-3; no clear D gene. The CDR3 is made up of 14 amino acids. V lost 7 bases, J lost 1 base, and 12 bases lay in between. The V gene's germline CDR1 is MNHEY and CDR2 SMNVEV (reference sequence). The CDR3 DNA is TGTGCCAGCACCCTGGGCTCCGGCACAGATACGCAGTATTTT. It translates to CASTLGSGTDTQYF.

The sample holds one count of this clone. The chain's CDR3 is CASSRLGETEAFF. CDR3 in DNA: TGTGCCAGCAGCCGACTCGGGGAAACTGAAGCTTTCTTT. V usage is TRBV3-1 (or the pseudogene TRBV3-2) and J usage is TRBJ1-1; no firm D call. The CDR3 sequence is 13 residues long. Looked up from germline, CDR1 is LGHDT and CDR2 is YNNKEL (reference sequence). The V gene lost 4 bases and the J gene lost 5 bases, with 11 bases spanning the gap.

V is TRBV28 and J is TRBJ2-1; perhaps TRBD2 as D (6 bases). CDR1 is MDHEN, CDR2 SYDVKM, per germline. This CDR3 spans 16 amino acids. Trimming took off 1 base at V and 5 bases at J, with 15 bases between the two ends. The CDR3 protein is CASSLSVRGIDNEQFF. CDR3 in DNA: TGTGCCAGCAGTTTATCGGTCCGGGGGATTGACAATGAGCAGTTCTTC.

V and J are TRBV4-2 and TRBJ2-1; 9 nucleotides match TRBD2. Germline V gives CDR1 LGHNA, CDR2 YNFKEQ. The CDR3 runs to 18 residues. Unmatched junction bases numbered 13, after V lost 0 bases and J lost 7 bases. The CDR3 DNA follows: TGTGCCAGCAGCCAAGAGACTAGCGGAGGCCCCTGGGGAAATGAGCAGTTCTTC. Protein: CASSQETSGGPWGNEQFF.

This chain connects TRBV28 to TRBJ2-7, with 10 positions matching TRBD1. CDR3 length: 16 amino acids. The germline gives CDR1 MDHEN, CDR2 SYDVKM. J was trimmed by 2 bases and V by 5 bases; bases with no gene match: 9. For the CDR3, the DNA is TGTGCCAGCAGTAGTCCGGGACAGGGGTCCCCCTACGAGCAGTACTTC. This codes for CASSSPGQGSPYEQYF. Complete variable domain (other parts from reference TRBV28 and TRBJ2-7): DVKVTQSSRYLVKRTGEKVFLECVQDMDHENMFWYRQDPGLGLRLIYFSYDVKMKEKGDIPEGYSVSREKKERFSLILESASTNQTSMYLCASSSPGQGSPYEQYFGPGTRLTVT.

The chain is built from TRBV18 and TRBJ1-2; D possibly corresponds to TRBD1 (6 bases). Germline loops: CDR1 KGHSH, CDR2 LQKENI. V was clipped by 4 bases and J by 3 bases, with 15 bases between them. CDR3 length: 15 amino acids. This CDR3 is CASSLRGGGDYGYTF. DNA of the CDR3: TGTGCCAGCTCACTGAGGGGGGGAGGCGACTATGGCTACACCTTC.

The gene calls are TRBV29-1 and TRBJ1-1; the D gene is possibly TRBD1 (6 bases). CDR1 and CDR2 (germline): SQVTM, ANQGSEA. This CDR3 region has 13 residues. V was shortened by 6 bases and J by 3 bases, with 14 bases between the two germline ends. CDR3 amino acids: CSVRRGADTEAFF. The CDR3 bases are TGCAGCGTACGGCGGGGGGCGGACACTGAAGCTTTCTTT.

The V gene is TRBV7-9, the J gene TRBJ1-1; 7 bases map to TRBD1. V gave up 1 base and J gave up 3 bases; unmatched junction bases: 2. This CDR3 has 14 residues. Per the germline V gene, CDR1 is SEHNR and CDR2 is FQNEAQ (reference sequence). The CDR3 DNA follows: TGTGCCAGCAGCTTAGTAGGGACAGACACTGAAGCTTTCTTT. Its protein product is CASSLVGTDTEAFF.

The chain combines TRBV25-1 with TRBJ1-2; 7 nucleotides match TRBD1. The trim removed 2 bases at V and 6 bases at J, leaving 3 bases unmatched. CDR1 is MGHDK, CDR2 SYGVNS, per germline. CDR3 length equals 13 residues. CDR3 amino acids: CASSERGRDGYTF. CDR3 in DNA: TGTGCCAGCAGTGAAAGGGGGCGTGATGGCTACACCTTC.

V and J are TRBV5-4 and TRBJ2-7; 7 bases are shared with TRBD1. The CDR3 contains 14 residues. The ends lost 5 bases at V and 5 bases at J; junction bases unmatched: 10. The germline CDR1 and CDR2 sequences are SGHNT and YYREEE (reference sequence). The CDR3 nucleotides read TGTGCCAGCAGGGCCGATAGGGGGCTCCACGAGCAGTACTTC. Translated, it gives CASRADRGLHEQYF.

About this clone: Germline and junction disagree at one end, which may indicate a read error. Other DNA sequences within the sample encode an identical CDR3. The chain joins TRBV2 to TRBJ1-2, with 9 bases that match TRBD1. The CDR3 consists of 13 residues. Germline V gene data show CDR1 as SNHLY and CDR2 as FYNNEI. The CDR3 reads CASRDRANYGYTF. CDR3 coding DNA: TGTGCCAGCCGGGACAGGGCTAATTATGGCTACACCTTC.

There are a few counts of this clone. A read error may account for a junction end that differs from germline. The DNA for the CDR3 is TGTGCCAGCAGCTTGATGGGACTTCGGGTTTTC. It translates to CASSLMGLRVF. The V gene is TRBV5-4, the J gene TRBJ2-6; perhaps TRBD2 as D (6 bases). The CDR3 runs to 11 residues. The V gene's germline CDR1 is SGHNT and CDR2 YYREEE (reference sequence).

This chain joins TRBV12-3 or TRBV12-4 and TRBJ1-2; no firm D call. Trimming left V 1 base short and J 8 bases short, with 11 bases between. The CDR3 is made up of 13 amino acids. CDR3 bases: TGTGCCAGCAGTTTAGAGGAGGCGAGAGGCTACACCTTC. Translation: CASSLEEARGYTF.

The V and J genes are TRBV27 and TRBJ1-2; 8 bases fit TRBD1. Germline V gene sequence: CDR1 MNHEY, CDR2 SMNVEV (reference sequence). Trimming at V came to 3 bases and at J to 2 bases, leaving 8 bases not matched to a gene. This CDR3 is 16 amino acids long. CDR3 amino acids: CASSFVGQGGNYGYTF. CDR3 nucleotides: TGTGCCAGCAGTTTCGTTGGACAGGGCGGAAACTATGGCTACACCTTC.

The V call is TRBV6-5, the J call TRBJ1-1; 7 bases fit TRBD1. Losses at the gene ends were 7 bases for V and 0 bases for J; bases not matched to a gene: 8. The CDR3 is made up of 15 amino acids. Germline V gene lookup returns CDR1 MNHEY and CDR2 SVGAGI. Written as DNA, the CDR3 is TGTGCCAGCAAGCAGACAGGGACCTTGAACACTGAAGCTTTCTTT. Translation: CASKQTGTLNTEAFF.

This chain uses TRBV24-1 with TRBJ2-1, with TRBD2 identical over 8 bases. The length of the CDR3 is 17 residues. With 5 bases clipped from V and 0 bases from J, the junction kept 8 bases outside the gene matches. Germline V gene sequence: CDR1 KGHDR, CDR2 SFDVKD. CDR3 in DNA: TGTGCCACCAGTGTTCGCTTAGCGGGGAGCTCCTACAATGAGCAGTTCTTC. Translation: CATSVRLAGSSYNEQFF.

The chain carries TRBV24-1 and TRBJ1-2, with 8 bases fitting TRBD1. Trimming took 4 bases from V and 4 from J; bases not matched to a gene: 4. Germline lookup yields CDR1 KGHDR and CDR2 SFDVKD. The CDR3 has 14 amino acids. Written as DNA, the CDR3 is TGTGCCACCAGTGACGACAGGGGCCTCTATGGCTACACCTTC. This codes for CATSDDRGLYGYTF.

V gene TRBV11-2 combines with J gene TRBJ1-6, with 7 nucleotides matching TRBD1. The CDR3 runs 13 residues. Trimming took 6 bases from V and 10 from J; bases not matched to a gene: 6. Per germline, CDR1 SGHAT and CDR2 FQNNGV. This CDR3 reads CASSKTGASPLHF. CDR3 nucleotide sequence: TGTGCCAGCAGTAAAACAGGGGCCTCACCCCTCCACTTT. The full variable domain, completed using reference TRBV11-2 and TRBJ1-6, is EAGVAQSPRYKIIEKRQSVAFWCNPISGHATLYWYQQILGQGPKLLIQFQNNGVVDDSQLPKDRFSAERLKGVDSTLKIQPAKLEDSAVYLCASSKTGASPLHFGNGTRLTVT.

The CDR3 is CASSVYGSSYNEQFF. In DNA form, the CDR3 reads TGTGCCAGCAGCGTATACGGGAGCTCCTACAATGAGCAGTTCTTC. V gene TRBV9 combines with J gene TRBJ2-1, with D perhaps TRBD2 (6 bases). Between the trimmed V and J ends, which lost 1 base and 0 bases, there was a span of 8 bases. CDR1 is SGDLS, CDR2 YYNGEE, per germline. The CDR3 extends over 15 amino acids.

The chain recombines TRBV4-1 with TRBJ2-3; 7 bases align to TRBD1. The CDR3 extends over 15 amino acids. The V gene's germline CDR1 is MGHRA and CDR2 YSYEKL. Unmatched junction bases numbered 5, after V lost 4 bases and J lost 1 base. This chain's CDR3 is CASSLHDRGTDTQYF. CDR3 coding DNA: TGCGCCAGCAGCCTGCACGACAGGGGCACAGATACGCAGTATTTT.

The V gene is TRBV5-1, the J gene TRBJ1-1; a possible D gene is TRBD1 (6 bases). V was clipped by 3 bases and J by 4 bases, with 13 bases between them. The CDR3 is 14 residues long. Germline values: CDR1 SGHRS, CDR2 YFSETQ. The chain's CDR3 is CASSSTGFGTEAFF. In DNA form, the CDR3 reads TGCGCCAGCAGCTCCACAGGGTTTGGCACTGAAGCTTTCTTT.

The chain uses TRBV6-5 and TRBJ2-2; 8 nucleotides agree with TRBD1. The CDR3 contains 16 residues. Germline CDR1 and CDR2: MNHEY and SVGAGI. V shed 2 bases and J 5 bases; nucleotides not matched to a gene: 7. The CDR3 DNA follows: TGTGCCAGCAGTTACCCCGGGACAGGAGCGACCGGGGAGCTGTTTTTT. Protein: CASSYPGTGATGELFF.

The chain links TRBV5-1 to TRBJ2-1, with 14 bases fitting TRBD2. V dropped 10 bases and J dropped 4; count of bases not matched to a gene: 22. Germline V gives CDR1 SGHRS, CDR2 YFSETQ. The CDR3 extends over 20 amino acids. CDR3 in amino acids: CALTLRLTSGRASPYNEQFF. The CDR3 DNA follows: TGCGCCCTCACGTTGCGGTTGACTAGCGGGAGGGCATCACCTTACAATGAGCAGTTCTTC.

This chain connects TRBV7-8 to TRBJ2-7; 9 bases are a match to TRBD1. Trimming at V came to 4 bases and at J to 1 base, leaving 2 bases not matched to a gene. This CDR3 region has 14 residues. Germline-derived CDR1 and CDR2 are SGHVS and FQNEAQ. The CDR3 protein is CASSSTGGSYEQYF. CDR3 DNA: TGTGCCAGCAGCTCGACAGGGGGGTCCTACGAGCAGTACTTC.

V gene TRBV5-1 combines with J gene TRBJ2-2; 10 bases agree with TRBD2. Trimming took 4 bases from V and 6 from J; bases not matched to a gene: 12. Germline CDR1 is SGHRS and CDR2 is YFSETQ. The CDR3 length is 17 residues. This CDR3 is CASSRAGLAGDPGELFF. CDR3 nucleotides: TGCGCCAGCAGCCGAGCGGGGCTAGCGGGAGACCCCGGGGAGCTGTTTTTT.

CDR3 coding DNA: TGCGCCAGCAGCTTGGCGGGGGCTCGGCAGCCCCAGCATTTT. Encoded protein: CASSLAGARQPQHF. The V and J genes are TRBV4-1 and TRBJ1-5; a weak D match, TRBD1 (6 bases). Between the trimmed V and J ends, which lost 5 bases and 7 bases, there was a span of 15 bases. Germline V gives CDR1 MGHRA, CDR2 YSYEKL. This CDR3 has 14 amino acids.

J is TRBJ1-2 and V is TRBV5-4; D is ambiguous. The CDR3 has 13 amino acids. The V gene's germline CDR1 is SGHNT and CDR2 YYREEE (reference sequence). V was shortened by 1 base and J by 2 bases, with 6 bases between the two germline ends. The CDR3 coding sequence is TGTGCCAGCAGCTTGCCGGGAAACTATGGCTACACCTTC. The encoded protein is CASSLPGNYGYTF.

The chain has TRBV4-1 and TRBJ2-7; the match to TRBD2 covers 7 bases. This CDR3 comprises 14 residues. Germline V lookup: CDR1 MGHRA, CDR2 YSYEKL. V trimming: 2 bases; J trimming: 5 bases; junction bases outside the gene matches: 6. CDR3 bases: TGCGCCAGCAGCCAACCCGGGAGGTCCCACGAGCAGTACTTC. Translating gives CASSQPGRSHEQYF.

The V call is TRBV29-1, the J call TRBJ2-7, with a possible D match to TRBD1 (6 bases). The germline V gene encodes CDR1 SQVTM and CDR2 ANQGSEA. This CDR3 has 16 amino acids. Trimming left V 1 base short and J 0 bases short, with 16 bases between. CDR3 region: CSVEGGSRGSSYEQYF. CDR3 bases: TGCAGCGTTGAAGGGGGTTCTAGGGGGAGCTCCTACGAGCAGTACTTC.

This clone was picked up a small number of times. Written as DNA, the CDR3 is TGTGCCTGGAGTGAATACGGCTACGAGCAGTACTTC. This sequence encodes CAWSEYGYEQYF. V is TRBV30 and J is TRBJ2-7; D remains unclear. This CDR3 spans 12 amino acids. The germline V gene encodes CDR1 GTSNPN and CDR2 SVGIG (reference sequence). V dropped 1 base and J dropped 3 bases, with 7 bases sitting between them.